These T cell receptor beta chains were read from a single sample in a study of blood T cells in healthy people across ages. One entry per CDR3 protein results from TCRdb running MiXCR on the 5' RACE reads. The data hold around 1,800,000 distinct CDR3 sequences, with about two fifths observed a single time. The sequenced material came from blood. The receptors stem from a human donor in good health. The CDR3 runs from the conserved cysteine through the conserved F or W. The D gene is left open where the match is weak. Expanded clones get a size class; other rows say once, few or many, or leave the size out.

J | size | D | V | CDR3 | DNA
TRBJ2-1 | NA | NA | TRBV5-1 | CASSLVRTKGEQFF | TGCGCCAGCAGCTTGGTGAGGACCAAGGGTGAGCAGTTCTTC
TRBJ1-2 | NA | NA | TRBV12-3/TRBV12-4 | CASAAWDSLGGYTF | TGTGCCAGCGCTGCTTGGGACTCCCTAGGTGGCTACACCTTC
TRBJ2-7 | many | TRBD2 | TRBV13 | CASSEREGGQYF | TGTGCCAGCAGCGAGCGGGAGGGAGGGCAGTACTTC
TRBJ1-1 | few | NA | TRBV7-3 | CASSVSGFDTEAFF | TGTGCCAGCAGCGTGTCGGGCTTTGACACTGAAGCTTTCTTT
TRBJ1-2 | NA | NA | TRBV20-1 | CSARETENYGYTF | TGCAGTGCTAGAGAGACGGAGAACTATGGCTACACCTTC
TRBJ2-2 | NA | TRBD1 | TRBV29-1 | CSVEVQGAGTGELFF | TGCAGCGTTGAAGTCCAGGGGGCCGGGACCGGGGAGCTGTTTTTT
TRBJ1-2 | NA | NA | TRBV28 | CASSLGRAFNYGYTF | TGTGCCAGCAGTTTGGGCAGGGCTTTCAACTATGGCTACACCTTC
TRBJ2-7 | NA | NA | TRBV29-1 | CSVAQGSYNEQYF | TGCAGCGTGGCACAGGGCTCCTACAATGAGCAGTACTTC
TRBJ1-6 | few | NA | TRBV6-6 | CASSLIGESPLHF | TGTGCCAGCAGCCTCATTGGGGAATCACCCCTCCACTTT
TRBJ1-4 | few | NA | TRBV12-3/TRBV12-4 | CASSPALKLFF | TGTGCCAGCAGCCCAGCCCTGAAACTGTTTTTT
TRBJ1-4 | NA | NA | TRBV12-3/TRBV12-4 | CASGTGRCNEKLFF | TGTGCCAGTGGAACGGGACGGTGTAATGAAAAACTGTTTTTT
TRBJ2-1 | NA | TRBD2 | TRBV27 | CASSPSGGATYNEQFF | TGTGCCAGCAGTCCTAGCGGGGGGGCCACCTACAATGAGCAGTTCTTC
TRBJ2-7 | NA | NA | TRBV4-1 | CASSQPRASPYEQYF | TGCGCCAGCAGCCAACCACGCGCCTCCCCCTACGAGCAGTACTTC
TRBJ2-1 | NA | NA | TRBV5-1 | CASSPGVRDLYNEQFF | TGCGCCAGCAGCCCGGGAGTTCGGGACCTTTACAATGAGCAGTTCTTC
TRBJ2-7 | NA | TRBD2 | TRBV15 | CATSRVLAGSDEQYF | TGTGCCACCAGCAGGGTACTAGCGGGGAGTGATGAGCAGTACTTC
TRBJ1-1 | NA | NA | TRBV28 | CASSRTQSILTEAFF | TGTGCCAGCAGTAGGACGCAAAGTATACTTACTGAAGCTTTCTTT
TRBJ2-2 | few | NA | TRBV7-2 | CASSPVGLGELFF | TGTGCCAGCAGCCCGGTTGGGCTCGGGGAGCTGTTTTTT
TRBJ2-6 | few | NA | TRBV28 | CASSPTPDRLLTF | TGTGCCAGCAGTCCGACCCCTGACAGACTACTGACTTTC
TRBJ2-1 | few | NA | TRBV7-9 | CASSHPGGREQFF | TGTGCCAGCAGCCACCCCGGGGGGCGCGAGCAGTTCTTC
TRBJ2-5 | NA | TRBD2 | TRBV4-2 | CASSQDPAGGIQETQYF | TGTGCCAGCAGCCAAGATCCAGCGGGGGGGATACAAGAGACCCAGTACTTC
TRBJ1-1 | few | NA | TRBV4-2 | CASSRGTPGAAMLEAFF | TGTGCCAGCAGCCGAGGTACACCAGGGGCCGCAATGCTTGAAGCTTTCTTT
TRBJ2-3 | NA | NA | TRBV20-1 | CSARLSRIMDTQYF | TGCAGTGCTAGACTTAGCCGAATAATGGATACGCAGTATTTT
TRBJ2-5 | NA | NA | TRBV20-1 | CSPRKGLDDPETQYF | TGCAGTCCCAGAAAGGGGTTAGACGACCCAGAGACCCAGTACTTC
TRBJ2-7 | NA | TRBD2 | TRBV5-1 | CASSDSGRVPFYEQYF | TGCGCCAGCAGCGACAGCGGGAGGGTCCCTTTCTACGAGCAGTACTTC
TRBJ1-1 | few | NA | TRBV7-2 | CASSPTGSRNTEAFF | TGTGCCAGCAGCCCCACAGGGTCCAGGAACACTGAAGCTTTCTTT
TRBJ2-2 | NA | NA | TRBV29-1 | CSAPGQLNTGELFF | TGCAGCGCGCCCGGACAGTTGAACACCGGGGAGCTGTTTTTT
TRBJ1-1 | many | NA | TRBV4-3 | CASSQGLQVNTEAFF | TGCGCCAGCAGCCAAGGGCTACAGGTGAACACTGAAGCTTTCTTT